This T cell receptor beta chain came from a study of monozygotic twins with inflammatory bowel disease. Findings and limits, study-wide: Concordant and discordant twins showed no difference in repertoire similarity, possibly from limited power.

To note about this clonotype: The antigen is unknown.

The CDR3 loop spans 16 amino acids. The germline V gene encodes CDR1 MNHEY and CDR2 SVGEGT. No T cells were sorted before total RNA was taken from whole blood. Per sample, reverse transcription was split into eight reactions. The template switching step added UMIs that contained a 6-nucleotide sample barcode. TCRdb re-called the 5' RACE reads; one entry per CDR3 protein, DNA not given. The sample table includes about 380,000 distinct CDR3 sequences. This chain links TRBV6-2 or TRBV6-3 with TRBJ2-5; no DNA is available, so the TRBD1 call from TCRdb remains unchecked. The origin of this receptor is a human donor with ulcerative colitis or Crohn's disease, or a healthy co-twin of an affected twin (not recorded which). The sequenced sample consisted of blood. The CDR3 protein is CASSYGVMDREETQYF.